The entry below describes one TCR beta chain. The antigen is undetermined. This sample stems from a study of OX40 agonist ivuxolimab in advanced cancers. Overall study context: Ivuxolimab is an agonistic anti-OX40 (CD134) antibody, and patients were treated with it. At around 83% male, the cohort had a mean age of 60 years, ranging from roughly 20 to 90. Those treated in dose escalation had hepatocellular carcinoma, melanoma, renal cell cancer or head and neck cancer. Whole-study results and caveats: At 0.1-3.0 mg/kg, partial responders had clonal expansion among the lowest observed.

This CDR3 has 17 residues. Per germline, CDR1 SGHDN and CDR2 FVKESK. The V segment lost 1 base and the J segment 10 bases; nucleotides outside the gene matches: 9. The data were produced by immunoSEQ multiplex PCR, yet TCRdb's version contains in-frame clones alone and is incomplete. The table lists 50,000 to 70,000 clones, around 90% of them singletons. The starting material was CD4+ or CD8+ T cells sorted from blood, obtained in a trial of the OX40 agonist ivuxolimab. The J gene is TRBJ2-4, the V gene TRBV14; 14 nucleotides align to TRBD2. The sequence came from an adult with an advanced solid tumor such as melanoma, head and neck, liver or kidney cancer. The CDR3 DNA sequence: TGTGCCAGCAGCCAAGTCGCCCGACTAGCGGGAGGGGGTATTCAGTACTTC. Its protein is CASSQVARLAGGGIQYF.